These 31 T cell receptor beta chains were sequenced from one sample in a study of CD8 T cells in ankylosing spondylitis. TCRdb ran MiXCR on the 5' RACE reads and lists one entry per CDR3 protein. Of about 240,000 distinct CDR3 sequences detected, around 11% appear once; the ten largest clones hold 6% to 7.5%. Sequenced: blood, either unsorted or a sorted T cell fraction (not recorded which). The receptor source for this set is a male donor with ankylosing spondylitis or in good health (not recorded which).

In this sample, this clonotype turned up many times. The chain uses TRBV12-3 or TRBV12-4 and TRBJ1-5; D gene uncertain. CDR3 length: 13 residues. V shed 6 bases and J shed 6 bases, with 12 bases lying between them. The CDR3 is CASSLTWVQPQHF. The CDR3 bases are TGTGCCAGCAGCCTTACATGGGTTCAGCCCCAGCATTTT.

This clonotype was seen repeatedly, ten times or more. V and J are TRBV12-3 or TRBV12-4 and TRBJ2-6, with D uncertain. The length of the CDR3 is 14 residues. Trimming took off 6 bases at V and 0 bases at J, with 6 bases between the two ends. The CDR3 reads CASSLNSGANVLTF. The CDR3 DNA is TGTGCCAGCAGCTTGAACTCTGGGGCCAACGTCCTGACTTTC.

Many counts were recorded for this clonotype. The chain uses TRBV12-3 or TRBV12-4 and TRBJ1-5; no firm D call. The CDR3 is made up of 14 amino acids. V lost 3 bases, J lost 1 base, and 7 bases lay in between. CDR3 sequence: CASSFSLSNQPQHF. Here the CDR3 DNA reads TGTGCCAGCAGTTTTTCTCTGAGCAATCAGCCCCAGCATTTT.

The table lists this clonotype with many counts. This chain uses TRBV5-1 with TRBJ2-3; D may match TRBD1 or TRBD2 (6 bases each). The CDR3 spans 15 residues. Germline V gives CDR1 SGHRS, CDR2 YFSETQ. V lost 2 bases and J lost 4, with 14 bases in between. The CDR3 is CASSFEGGTPDTQYF. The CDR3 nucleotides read TGCGCCAGCAGCTTTGAGGGGGGCACCCCAGATACGCAGTATTTT.

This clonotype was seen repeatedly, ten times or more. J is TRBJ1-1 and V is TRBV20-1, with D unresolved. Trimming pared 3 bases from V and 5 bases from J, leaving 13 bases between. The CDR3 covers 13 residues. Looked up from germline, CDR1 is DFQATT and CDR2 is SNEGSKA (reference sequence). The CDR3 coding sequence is TGCAGTGCTAGTAGGCAAGCGATAACTGAAGCTTTCTTT. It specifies CSASRQAITEAFF.

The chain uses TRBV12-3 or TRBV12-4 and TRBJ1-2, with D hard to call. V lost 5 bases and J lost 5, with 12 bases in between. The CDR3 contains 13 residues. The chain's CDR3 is CASSHRGLYGYTF. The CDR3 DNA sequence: TGTGCCAGCAGTCACAGAGGATTGTATGGCTACACCTTC.

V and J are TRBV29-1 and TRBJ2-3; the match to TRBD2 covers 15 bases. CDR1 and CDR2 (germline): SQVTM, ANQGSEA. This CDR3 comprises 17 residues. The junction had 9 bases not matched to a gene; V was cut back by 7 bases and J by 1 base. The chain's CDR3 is CSADRTSGRVGTDTQYF. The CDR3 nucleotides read TGCAGCGCTGACCGGACTAGCGGGAGGGTTGGCACAGATACGCAGTATTTT.

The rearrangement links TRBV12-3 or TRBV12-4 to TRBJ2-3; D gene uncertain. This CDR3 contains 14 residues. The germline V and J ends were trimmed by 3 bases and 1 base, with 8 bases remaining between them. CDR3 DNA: TGTGCCAGCAGTTTGTTCGGTGGCACAGATACGCAGTATTTT. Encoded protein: CASSLFGGTDTQYF.

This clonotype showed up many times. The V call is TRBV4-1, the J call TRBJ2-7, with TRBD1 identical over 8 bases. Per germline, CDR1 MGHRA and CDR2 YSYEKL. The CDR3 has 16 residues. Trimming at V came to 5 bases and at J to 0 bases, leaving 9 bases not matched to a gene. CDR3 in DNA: TGCGCCAGCAGCTTTTCTAGGCAGGGGGCCTCCTACGAGCAGTACTTC. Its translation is CASSFSRQGASYEQYF.

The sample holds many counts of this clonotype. The CDR3 DNA reads as TGCAGTGCTCTTAGACTAGCGGGGAACAATGAGCAGTTCTTC. It codes for CSALRLAGNNEQFF. The chain has TRBV20-1 and TRBJ2-1; 11 bases match TRBD2. V lost 5 bases and J lost 5; bases outside the gene matches: 5. The CDR3 is made up of 14 amino acids. Germline V CDR1 and CDR2: DFQATT, SNEGSKA (reference sequence).

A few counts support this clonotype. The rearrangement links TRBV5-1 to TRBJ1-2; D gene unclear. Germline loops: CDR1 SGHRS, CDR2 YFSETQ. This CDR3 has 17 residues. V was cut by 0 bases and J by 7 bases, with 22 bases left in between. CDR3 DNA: TGCGCCAGCAGCTTGGGAGGCACACGACTCGCGGCGGGTGGCTACACCTTC. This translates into CASSLGGTRLAAGGYTF. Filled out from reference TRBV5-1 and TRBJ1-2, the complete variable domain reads KAGVTQTPRYLIKTRGQQVTLSCSPISGHRSVSWYQQTPGQGLQFLFEYFSETQRNKGNFPGRFSGRQFSNSRSEMNVSTLELGDSALYLCASSLGGTRLAAGGYTFGSGTRLTVV.

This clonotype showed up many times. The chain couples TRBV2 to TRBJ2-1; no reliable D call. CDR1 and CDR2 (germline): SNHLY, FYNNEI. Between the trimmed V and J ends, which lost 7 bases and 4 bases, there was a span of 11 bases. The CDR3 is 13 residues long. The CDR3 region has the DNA TGTGCCAGCATCATAATCCCTTACAATGAGCAGTTCTTC. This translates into CASIIIPYNEQFF.

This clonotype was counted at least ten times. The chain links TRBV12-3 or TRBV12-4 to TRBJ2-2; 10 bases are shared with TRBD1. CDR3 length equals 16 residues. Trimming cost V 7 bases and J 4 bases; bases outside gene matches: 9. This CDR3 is CASIHSGTGATGELFF. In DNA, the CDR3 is TGTGCCAGCATCCATAGCGGGACAGGGGCCACCGGGGAGCTGTTTTTT.

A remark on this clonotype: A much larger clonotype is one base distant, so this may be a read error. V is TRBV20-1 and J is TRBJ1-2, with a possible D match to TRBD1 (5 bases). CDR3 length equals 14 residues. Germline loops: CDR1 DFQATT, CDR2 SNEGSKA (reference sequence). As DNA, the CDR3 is TGCAGTGCTAGAGGGGGCGAGGAAGGCTATGACTACACCTTC. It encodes CSARGGEEGYDYTF.

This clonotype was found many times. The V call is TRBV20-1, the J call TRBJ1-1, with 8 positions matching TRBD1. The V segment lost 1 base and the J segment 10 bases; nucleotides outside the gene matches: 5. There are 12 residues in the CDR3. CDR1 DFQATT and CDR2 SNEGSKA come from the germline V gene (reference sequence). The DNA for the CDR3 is TGCAGTGCTAGAGCGGATCAGGGGGCAGCTTTCTTT. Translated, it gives CSARADQGAAFF.

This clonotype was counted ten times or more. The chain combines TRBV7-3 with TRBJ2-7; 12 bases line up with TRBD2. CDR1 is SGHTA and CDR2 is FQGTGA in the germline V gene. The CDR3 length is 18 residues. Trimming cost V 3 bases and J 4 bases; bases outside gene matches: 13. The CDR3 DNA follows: TGTGCCAGCAGCTTTGACGTCGCCAAGACTAGCGGGAGTTACGAGCAGTACTTC. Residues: CASSFDVAKTSGSYEQYF.

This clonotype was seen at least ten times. DNA of the CDR3: TGCGCCAGCAGCTGGGTCGGTGGGGCCGCGGGGGAGCAGTACTTC. Translating it yields CASSWVGGAAGEQYF. The chain couples TRBV5-1 to TRBJ2-7; D may be TRBD2 (6 bases). Trimming left V 3 bases short and J 7 bases short, with 20 bases between. This CDR3 spans 15 amino acids. Germline CDR1 SGHRS, CDR2 YFSETQ.

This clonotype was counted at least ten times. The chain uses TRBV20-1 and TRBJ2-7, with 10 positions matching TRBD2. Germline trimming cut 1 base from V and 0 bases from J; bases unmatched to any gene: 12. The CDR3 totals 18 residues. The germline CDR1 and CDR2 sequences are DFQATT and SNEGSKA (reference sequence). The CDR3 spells CSARAVGLAGASSYEQYF. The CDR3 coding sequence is TGCAGTGCTAGAGCTGTCGGGCTAGCGGGGGCTAGCTCCTACGAGCAGTACTTC.

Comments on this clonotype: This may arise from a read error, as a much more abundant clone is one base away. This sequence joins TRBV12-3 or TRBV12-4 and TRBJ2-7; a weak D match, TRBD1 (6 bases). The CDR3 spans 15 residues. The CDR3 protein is CASSPGQLQTYAQYF. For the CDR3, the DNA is TGTGCCAGCAGTCCCGGACAGCTACAAACCTACGCGCAGTACTTC.

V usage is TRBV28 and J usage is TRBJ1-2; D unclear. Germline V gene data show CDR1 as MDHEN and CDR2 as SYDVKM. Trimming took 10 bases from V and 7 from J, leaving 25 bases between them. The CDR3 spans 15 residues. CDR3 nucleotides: TGTGCCACCCTGTACACGGGCGACTGGTGGTCTGGCTACACCTTC. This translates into CATLYTGDWWSGYTF.

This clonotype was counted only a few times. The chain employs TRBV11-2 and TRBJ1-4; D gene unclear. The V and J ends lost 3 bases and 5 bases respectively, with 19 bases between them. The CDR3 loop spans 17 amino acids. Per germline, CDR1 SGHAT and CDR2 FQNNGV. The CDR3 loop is CASSFRPLTQENEKLFF. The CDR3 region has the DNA TGTGCCAGCAGCTTCCGTCCCCTGACACAAGAGAATGAAAAACTGTTTTTT.

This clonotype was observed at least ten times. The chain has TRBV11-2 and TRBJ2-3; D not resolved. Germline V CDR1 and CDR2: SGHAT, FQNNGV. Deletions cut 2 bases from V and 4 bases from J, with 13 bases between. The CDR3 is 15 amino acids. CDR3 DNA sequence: TGTGCCAGCAGCTTAAGAACTACCCGAGCAGATACGCAGTATTTT. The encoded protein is CASSLRTTRADTQYF.

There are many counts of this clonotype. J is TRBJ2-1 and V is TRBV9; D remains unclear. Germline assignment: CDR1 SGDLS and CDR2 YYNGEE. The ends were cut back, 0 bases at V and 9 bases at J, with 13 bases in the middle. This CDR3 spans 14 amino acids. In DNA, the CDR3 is TGTGCCAGCAGCGTAGTAGGCTCGCGCAGTGAGCAGTTCTTC. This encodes CASSVVGSRSEQFF.

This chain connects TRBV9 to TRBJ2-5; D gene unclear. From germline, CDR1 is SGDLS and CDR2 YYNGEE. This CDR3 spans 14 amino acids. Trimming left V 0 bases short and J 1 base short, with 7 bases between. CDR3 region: CASSVDTAQETQYF. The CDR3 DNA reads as TGTGCCAGCAGCGTAGATACAGCCCAAGAGACCCAGTACTTC.

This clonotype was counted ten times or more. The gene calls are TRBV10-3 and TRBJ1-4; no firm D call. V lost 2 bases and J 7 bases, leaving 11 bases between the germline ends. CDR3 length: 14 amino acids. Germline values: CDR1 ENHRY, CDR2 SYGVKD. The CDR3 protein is CAISEPRSGEKLFF. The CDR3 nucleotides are TGTGCCATCAGTGAGCCGAGATCCGGTGAAAAACTGTTTTTT.

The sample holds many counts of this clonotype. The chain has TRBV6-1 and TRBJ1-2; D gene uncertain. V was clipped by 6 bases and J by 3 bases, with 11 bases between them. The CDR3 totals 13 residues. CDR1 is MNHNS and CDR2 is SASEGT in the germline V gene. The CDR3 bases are TGTGCCAGCAGCCAACCCAGTCACTATGGCTACACCTTC. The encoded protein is CASSQPSHYGYTF.

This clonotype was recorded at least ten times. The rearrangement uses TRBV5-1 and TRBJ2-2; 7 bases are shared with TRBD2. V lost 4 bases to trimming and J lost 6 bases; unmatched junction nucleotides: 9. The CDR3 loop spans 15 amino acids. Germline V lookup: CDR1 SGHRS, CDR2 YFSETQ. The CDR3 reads CASSIGTTLSGELFF. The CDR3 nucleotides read TGCGCCAGCAGCATCGGGACTACCCTGTCCGGGGAGCTGTTTTTT.

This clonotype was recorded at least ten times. In DNA, the CDR3 is TGCAGTGCTAGAGGGGAGTCCAGCGGCAAGAAATACTTC. This encodes CSARGESSGKKYF. The chain has TRBV20-1 and TRBJ2-5; D perhaps matches TRBD2 (5 bases). Trimming took 1 base from V and 14 from J, leaving 20 bases between them. Germline CDR1 and CDR2: DFQATT and SNEGSKA (reference sequence). The CDR3 is 13 residues long.

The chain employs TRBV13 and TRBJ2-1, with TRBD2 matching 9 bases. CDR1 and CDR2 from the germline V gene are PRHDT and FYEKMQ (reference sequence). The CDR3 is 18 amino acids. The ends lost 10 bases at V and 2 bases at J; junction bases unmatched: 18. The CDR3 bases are TGTGCCACACGTAGCGGGGGCCGGAGGGGAGCGCCCTACAATGAGCAGTTCTTC. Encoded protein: CATRSGGRRGAPYNEQFF.

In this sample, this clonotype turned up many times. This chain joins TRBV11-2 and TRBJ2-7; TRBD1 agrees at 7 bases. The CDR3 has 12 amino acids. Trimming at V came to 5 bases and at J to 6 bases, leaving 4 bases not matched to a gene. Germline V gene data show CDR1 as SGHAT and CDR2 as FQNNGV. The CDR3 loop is CASSPNRGEQYF. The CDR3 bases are TGTGCCAGCAGCCCCAACAGGGGCGAGCAGTACTTC. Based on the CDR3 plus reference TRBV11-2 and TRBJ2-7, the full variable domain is EAGVAQSPRYKIIEKRQSVAFWCNPISGHATLYWYQQILGQGPKLLIQFQNNGVVDDSQLPKDRFSAERLKGVDSTLKIQPAKLEDSAVYLCASSPNRGEQYFGPGTRLTVT.

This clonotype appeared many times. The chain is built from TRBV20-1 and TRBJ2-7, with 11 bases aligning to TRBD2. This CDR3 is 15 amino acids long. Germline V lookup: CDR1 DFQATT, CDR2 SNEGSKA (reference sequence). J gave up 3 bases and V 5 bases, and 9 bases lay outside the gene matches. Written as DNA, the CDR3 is TGCAGTGCTGACCCCGAGACTAGCGGGATCTACGAGCAGTACTTC. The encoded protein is CSADPETSGIYEQYF.